A single T cell receptor beta chain is shown here with its context. The antigen is unknown. The entry originates in a study of T cell responses to AZD1222 COVID-19 vaccine. Here immunoSEQ multiplex PCR was the method, and the copy in TCRdb shows in-frame clones only, minus some. Of about 90,000 clones in the sample, around nine tenths are singletons; the top ten hold 9% to 12%. Notes on the study in general: Close to half of all spike-specific TCRs reportedly target regions of the variants that are unmutated. Spike-specific TCR breadth and depth rose after two AZD1222 doses. Only a handful of AZD1222 recipients were seropositive at baseline. Repertoire sampling was restricted to post-peak T cell response timepoints.

Germline V gene sequence: CDR1 GTSNPN, CDR2 SVGIG (reference sequence). CDR3 length: 15 amino acids. The V gene end was trimmed by 6 bases and the J gene end by 4 bases; junction bases not matched to a gene: 9. The sample here was peripheral blood, taken on day 0 of MenACWY control vaccination. The TCR was taken from an adult in good health. The gene calls are TRBV30 and TRBJ2-5, with 12 bases matching TRBD1. The CDR3 reads CACSRDRGRVETQYF. As DNA, the CDR3 is TGTGCCTGTAGTAGGGACAGGGGGCGTGTAGAGACCCAGTACTTC.